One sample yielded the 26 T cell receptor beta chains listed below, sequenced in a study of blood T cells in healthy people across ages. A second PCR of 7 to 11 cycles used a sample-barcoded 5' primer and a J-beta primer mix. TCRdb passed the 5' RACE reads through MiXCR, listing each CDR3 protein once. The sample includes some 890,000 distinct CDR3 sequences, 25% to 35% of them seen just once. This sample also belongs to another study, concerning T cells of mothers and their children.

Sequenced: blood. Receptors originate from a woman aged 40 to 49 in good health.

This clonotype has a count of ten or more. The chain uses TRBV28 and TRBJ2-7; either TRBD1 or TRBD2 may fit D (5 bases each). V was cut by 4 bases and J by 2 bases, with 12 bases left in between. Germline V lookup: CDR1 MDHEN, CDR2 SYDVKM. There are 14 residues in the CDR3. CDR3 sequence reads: CASSSGTVTYEQYF. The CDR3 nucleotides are TGTGCCAGCAGTTCCGGGACGGTTACCTACGAGCAGTACTTC.

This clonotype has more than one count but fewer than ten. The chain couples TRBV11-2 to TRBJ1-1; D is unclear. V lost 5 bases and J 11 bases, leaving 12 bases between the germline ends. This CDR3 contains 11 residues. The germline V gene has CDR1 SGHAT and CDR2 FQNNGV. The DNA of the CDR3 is TGTGCCAGCAGCCGCCCCGGAACGGCTTTCTTT. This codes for CASSRPGTAFF.

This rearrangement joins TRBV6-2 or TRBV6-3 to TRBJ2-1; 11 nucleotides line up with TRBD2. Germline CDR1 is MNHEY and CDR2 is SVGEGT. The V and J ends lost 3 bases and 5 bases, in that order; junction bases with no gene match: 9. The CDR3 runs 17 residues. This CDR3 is CASSYSRSGGGDNEQFF. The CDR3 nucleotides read TGTGCCAGCAGTTATTCTCGTAGCGGGGGGGGGGACAATGAGCAGTTCTTC.

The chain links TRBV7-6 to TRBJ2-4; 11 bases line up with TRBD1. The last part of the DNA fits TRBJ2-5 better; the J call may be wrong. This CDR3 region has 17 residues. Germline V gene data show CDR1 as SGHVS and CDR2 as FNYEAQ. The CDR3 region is CASSPSGGQGGYETQYF. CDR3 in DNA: TGTGCCAGCAGCCCCAGCGGGGGACAGGGGGGATACGAGACCCAGTACTTC.

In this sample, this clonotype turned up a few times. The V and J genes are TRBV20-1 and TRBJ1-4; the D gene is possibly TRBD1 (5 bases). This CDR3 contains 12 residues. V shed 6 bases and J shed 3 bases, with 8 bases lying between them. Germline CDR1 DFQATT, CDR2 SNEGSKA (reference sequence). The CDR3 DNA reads TGCAGTGCGAGGGACTCTAATGAAAAACTGTTTTTT. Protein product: CSARDSNEKLFF.

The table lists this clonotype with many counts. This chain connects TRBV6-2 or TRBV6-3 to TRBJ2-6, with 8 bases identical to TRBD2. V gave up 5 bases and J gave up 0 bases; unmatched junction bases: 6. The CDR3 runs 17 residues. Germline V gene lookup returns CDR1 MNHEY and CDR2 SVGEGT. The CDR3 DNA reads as TGTGCCAGCAGTCGTAGCGGGACGAGCTCTGGGGCCAACGTCCTGACTTTC. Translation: CASSRSGTSSGANVLTF.

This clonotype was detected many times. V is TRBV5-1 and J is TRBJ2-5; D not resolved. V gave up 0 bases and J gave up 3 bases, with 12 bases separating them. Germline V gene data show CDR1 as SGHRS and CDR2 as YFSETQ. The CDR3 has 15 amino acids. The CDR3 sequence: CASSLVPGEEETQYF. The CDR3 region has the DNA TGCGCCAGCAGCTTGGTCCCTGGGGAAGAAGAGACCCAGTACTTC.

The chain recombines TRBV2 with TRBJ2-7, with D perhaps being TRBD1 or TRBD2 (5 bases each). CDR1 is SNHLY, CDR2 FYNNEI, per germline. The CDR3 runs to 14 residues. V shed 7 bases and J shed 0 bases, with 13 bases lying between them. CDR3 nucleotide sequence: TGTGCCAGCACCCGGGACGCCGGCTCCTACGAGCAGTACTTC. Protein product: CASTRDAGSYEQYF.

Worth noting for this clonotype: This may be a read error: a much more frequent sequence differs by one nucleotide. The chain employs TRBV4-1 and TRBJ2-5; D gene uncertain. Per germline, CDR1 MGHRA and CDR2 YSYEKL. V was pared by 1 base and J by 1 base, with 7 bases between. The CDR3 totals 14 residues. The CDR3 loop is CASSQVASQETQYF. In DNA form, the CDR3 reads TGCGCCAGCAGCCAAGTTGCCAGCCAAGAGACCCAGTACTTC.

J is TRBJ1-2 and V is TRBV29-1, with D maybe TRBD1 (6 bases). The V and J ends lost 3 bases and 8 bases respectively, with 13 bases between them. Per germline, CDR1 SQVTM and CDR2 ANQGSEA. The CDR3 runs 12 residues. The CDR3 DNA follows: TGCAGCGTTGATCAGGGGCCAGGAGGCTACACCTTC. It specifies CSVDQGPGGYTF.

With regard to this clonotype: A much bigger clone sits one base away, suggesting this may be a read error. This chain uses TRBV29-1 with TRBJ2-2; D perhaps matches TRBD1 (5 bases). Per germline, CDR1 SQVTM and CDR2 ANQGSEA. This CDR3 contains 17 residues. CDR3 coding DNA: TGCAGCGCTGAAGATCCCACAAGGGGCAGGGACACCGGGGAGCTGTTTTTT. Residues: CSAEDPTRGRDTGELFF.

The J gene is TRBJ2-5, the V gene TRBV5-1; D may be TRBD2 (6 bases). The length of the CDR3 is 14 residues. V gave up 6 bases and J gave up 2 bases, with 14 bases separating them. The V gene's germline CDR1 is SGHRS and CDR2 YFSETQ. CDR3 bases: TGCGCCAGCATCCCGGATAGCGGTCAAGAGACCCAGTACTTC. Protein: CASIPDSGQETQYF.

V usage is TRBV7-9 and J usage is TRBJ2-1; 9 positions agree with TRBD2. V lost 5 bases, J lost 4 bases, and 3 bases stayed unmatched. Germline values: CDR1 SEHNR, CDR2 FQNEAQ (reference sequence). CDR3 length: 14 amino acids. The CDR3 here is CASSHSGGYNEQFF. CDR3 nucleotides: TGTGCCAGCAGCCATAGCGGGGGTTACAATGAGCAGTTCTTC.

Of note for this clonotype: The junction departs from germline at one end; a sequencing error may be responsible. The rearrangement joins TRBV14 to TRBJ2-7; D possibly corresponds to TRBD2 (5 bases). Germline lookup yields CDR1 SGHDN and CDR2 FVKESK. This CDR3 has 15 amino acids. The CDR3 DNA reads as TGTGCCAGCCGCCAAGATGGTGACTACTCCTACGAGCAGTATTTC. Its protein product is CASRQDGDYSYEQYF.

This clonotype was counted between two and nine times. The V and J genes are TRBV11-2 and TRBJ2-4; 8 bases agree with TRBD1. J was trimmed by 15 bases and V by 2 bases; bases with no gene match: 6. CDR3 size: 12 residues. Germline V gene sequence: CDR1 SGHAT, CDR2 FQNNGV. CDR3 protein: CASSLSRTGTYF. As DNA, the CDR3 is TGTGCCAGCAGCTTATCGAGGACAGGGACGTACTTC.

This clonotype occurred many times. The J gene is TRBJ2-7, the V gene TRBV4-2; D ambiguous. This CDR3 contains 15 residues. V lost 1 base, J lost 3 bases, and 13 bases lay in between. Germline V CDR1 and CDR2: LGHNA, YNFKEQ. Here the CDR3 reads CASSQASLTDYEQYF. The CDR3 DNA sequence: TGTGCCAGCAGCCAAGCAAGCCTAACCGACTACGAGCAGTACTTC.

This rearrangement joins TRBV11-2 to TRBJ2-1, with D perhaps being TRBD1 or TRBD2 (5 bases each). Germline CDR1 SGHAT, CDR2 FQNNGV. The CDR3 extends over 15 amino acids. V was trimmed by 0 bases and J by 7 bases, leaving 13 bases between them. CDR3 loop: CASSLEVGWGNEQFF. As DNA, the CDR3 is TGTGCCAGCAGCTTAGAAGTAGGGTGGGGGAATGAGCAGTTCTTC.

The CDR3: CASSHIRGNYGYTF. The CDR3 bases are TGTGCCAGCAGCCACATCAGGGGTAACTATGGCTACACCTTC. The rearrangement uses TRBV14 and TRBJ1-2; weak D call: TRBD1 (6 bases). Trimming removed 3 bases from V and 1 base from J, with 9 bases in between. Looked up from germline, CDR1 is SGHDN and CDR2 is FVKESK. The CDR3 sequence is 14 residues long.

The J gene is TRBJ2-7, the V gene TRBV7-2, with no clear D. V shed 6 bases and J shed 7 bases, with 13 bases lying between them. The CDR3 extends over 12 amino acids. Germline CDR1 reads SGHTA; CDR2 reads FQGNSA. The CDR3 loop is CASSSPPLEQYF. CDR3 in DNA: TGTGCCAGCAGTTCACCTCCACTTGAGCAGTACTTC.

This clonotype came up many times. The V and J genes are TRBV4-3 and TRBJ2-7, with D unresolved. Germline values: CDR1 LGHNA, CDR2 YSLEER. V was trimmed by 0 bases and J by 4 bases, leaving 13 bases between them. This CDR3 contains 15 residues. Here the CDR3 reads CASSQDGSSPYEQYF. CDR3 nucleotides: TGCGCCAGCAGCCAAGATGGCAGCAGCCCGTACGAGCAGTACTTC.

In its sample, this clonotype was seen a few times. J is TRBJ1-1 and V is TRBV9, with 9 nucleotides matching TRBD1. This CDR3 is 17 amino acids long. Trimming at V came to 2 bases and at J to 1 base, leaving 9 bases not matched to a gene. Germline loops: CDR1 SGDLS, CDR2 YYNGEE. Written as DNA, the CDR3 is TGTGCCAGCAGCGTGGGGGACAGGGTCACCCAGAACACTGAAGCTTTCTTT. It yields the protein CASSVGDRVTQNTEAFF.

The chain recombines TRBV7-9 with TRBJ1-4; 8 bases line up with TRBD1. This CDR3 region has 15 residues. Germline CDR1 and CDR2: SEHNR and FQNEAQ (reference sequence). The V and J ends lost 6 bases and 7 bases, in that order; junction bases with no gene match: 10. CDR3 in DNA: TGTGCCAGCAGTCAAGCAGGGGGCGCGGGTGAAAAACTGTTTTTT. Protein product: CASSQAGGAGEKLFF.

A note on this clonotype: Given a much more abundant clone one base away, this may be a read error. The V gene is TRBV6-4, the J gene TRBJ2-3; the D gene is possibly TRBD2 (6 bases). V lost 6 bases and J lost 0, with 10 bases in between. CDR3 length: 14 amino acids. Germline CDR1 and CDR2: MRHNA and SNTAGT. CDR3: CASRDGTSTDTQYF. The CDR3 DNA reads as TGTGCCAGCAGGGACGGGACTAGCACAGATACGCAGTATTTT.

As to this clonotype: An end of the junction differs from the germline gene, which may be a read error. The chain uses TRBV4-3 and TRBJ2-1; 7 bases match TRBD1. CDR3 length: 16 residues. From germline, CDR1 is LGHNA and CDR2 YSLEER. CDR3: CANSQESHGTENEQFF. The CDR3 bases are TGCGCCAACAGCCAAGAGTCGCACGGGACAGAGAATGAGCAGTTCTTC.

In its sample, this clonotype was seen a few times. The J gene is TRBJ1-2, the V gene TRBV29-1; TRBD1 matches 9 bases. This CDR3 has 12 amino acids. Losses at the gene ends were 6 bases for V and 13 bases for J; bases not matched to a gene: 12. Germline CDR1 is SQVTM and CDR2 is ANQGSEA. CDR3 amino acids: CSVSQGARRSTF. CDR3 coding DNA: TGCAGCGTGTCACAGGGGGCGAGACGTTCCACCTTC.

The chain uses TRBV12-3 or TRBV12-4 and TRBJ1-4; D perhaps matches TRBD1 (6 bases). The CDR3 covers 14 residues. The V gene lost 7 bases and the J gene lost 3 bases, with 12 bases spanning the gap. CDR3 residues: CASNLTGSNEKLFF. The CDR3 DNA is TGTGCCAGCAACCTGACAGGTTCTAATGAAAAACTGTTTTTT.